The present T cell receptor beta chain was sequenced within a study of siplizumab effects on memory and regulatory T cells. Findings and caveats of the study: Treg-derived clones made up an average of around 70% of mappable alloreactive CD4+ clones with siplizumab and under 35% in controls. Suppressive capability of dividing Tregs from siplizumab cultures went unverified. Just a small share of alloreactive clones was traced back to unstimulated subsets. It seemed that naive T cells were more diverse than memory cells and were major contributors to the alloresponse.

TCRdb keeps only in-frame clones here, not all; method: immunoSEQ multiplex PCR. Among tens of thousands of clones listed, roughly 96% were seen once. Note on this clone: Its antigen is as yet unknown.

The CDR3 contains 12 residues. Trimming took off 1 base at V and 7 bases at J, with 10 bases between the two ends. Germline V lookup: CDR1 GTSNPN, CDR2 SVGIG (reference sequence). Sequencing used naive CD8+ T cells sorted from blood. V is TRBV30 and J is TRBJ1-2; D is unclear. This TCR was sampled from a human donor in good health. CDR3 sequence: CAWSAWDTGYTF. The CDR3 DNA follows: TGTGCCTGGAGTGCCTGGGATACTGGCTACACCTTC.